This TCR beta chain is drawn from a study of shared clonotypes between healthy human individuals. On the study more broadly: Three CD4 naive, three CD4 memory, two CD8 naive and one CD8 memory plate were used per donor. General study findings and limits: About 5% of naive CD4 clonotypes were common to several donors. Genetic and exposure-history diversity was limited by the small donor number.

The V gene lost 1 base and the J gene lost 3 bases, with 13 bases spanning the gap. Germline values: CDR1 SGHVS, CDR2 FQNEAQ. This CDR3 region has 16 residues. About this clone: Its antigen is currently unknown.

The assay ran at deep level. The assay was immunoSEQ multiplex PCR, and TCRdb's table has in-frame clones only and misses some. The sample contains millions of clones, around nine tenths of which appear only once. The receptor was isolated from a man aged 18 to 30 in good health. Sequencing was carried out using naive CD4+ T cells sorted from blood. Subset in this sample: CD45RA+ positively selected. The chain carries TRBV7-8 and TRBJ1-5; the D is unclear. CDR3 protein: CASSLGVWQTNQPQHF. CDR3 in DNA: TGTGCCAGCAGCTTAGGAGTGTGGCAGACCAATCAGCCCCAGCATTTT.